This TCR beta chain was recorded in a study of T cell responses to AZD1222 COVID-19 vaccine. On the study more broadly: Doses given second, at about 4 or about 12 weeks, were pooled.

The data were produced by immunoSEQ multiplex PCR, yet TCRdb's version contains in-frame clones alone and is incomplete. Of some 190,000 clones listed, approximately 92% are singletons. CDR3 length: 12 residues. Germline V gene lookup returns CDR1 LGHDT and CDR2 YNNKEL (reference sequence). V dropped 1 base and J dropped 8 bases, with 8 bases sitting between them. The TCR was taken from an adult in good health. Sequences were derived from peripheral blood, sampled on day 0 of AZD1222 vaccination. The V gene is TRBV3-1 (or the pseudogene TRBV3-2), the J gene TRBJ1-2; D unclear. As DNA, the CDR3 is TGTGCCAGCAGCCAAGGAACCTTGGGCTACACCTTC. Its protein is CASSQGTLGYTF.